Below, 30 T cell receptor beta chains from the same sample are listed, as sequenced in a study of T cells in Graves' hyperthyroidism and ophthalmopathy. TCR beta CDR3 sequences were amplified from RNA transcripts. Initially, a first-round RT-PCR of the TCR CDR3 employed the HTBI primer set. One entry per CDR3 protein, called by TCRdb with MiXCR from the multiplex PCR reads. The sample lists around 600,000 distinct CDR3 sequences, roughly 15% occurring once. The sample was blood. The receptors come from a woman aged 45 to 65 with Graves' ophthalmopathy.

To note about this clonotype: This may be a read error, as it is one base from a much larger clone. The rearrangement links TRBV28 to TRBJ2-5; 7 nucleotides align to TRBD1. CDR3 length equals 15 residues. Germline CDR1 and CDR2: MDHEN and SYDVKM. The CDR3 is CASSGRDSRQGTQYF. The CDR3, as DNA: TGTGCCAGCAGTGGACGGGACAGCAGGCAAGGGACCCAGTACTTC.

At least ten counts were recorded for this clonotype. J is TRBJ2-5 and V is TRBV3-1; D not certain. Between the trimmed V and J ends, which lost 3 bases and 1 base, there was a span of 12 bases. Germline V gene lookup returns CDR1 LGHDT and CDR2 YNNKEL (reference sequence). The CDR3 extends over 15 amino acids. This CDR3 reads CASSHSGWAQETQYF. The DNA for the CDR3 is TGTGCCAGCAGCCACTCCGGATGGGCCCAAGAGACCCAGTACTTC.

In this sample, this clonotype turned up many times. The rearrangement links TRBV18 to TRBJ1-1, with TRBD1 matching over 7 bases. Trimming took 1 base from V and 8 from J; bases not matched to a gene: 4. This CDR3 contains 13 residues. Per germline, CDR1 KGHSH and CDR2 LQKENI. The CDR3 DNA sequence: TGTGCCAGCTCACCACGACAGGGAGACGAAGCTTTCTTT. Its protein product is CASSPRQGDEAFF. Full variable domain (remainder filled in from reference TRBV18 and TRBJ1-1): NAGVMQNPRHLVRRRGQEARLRCSPMKGHSHVYWYRQLPEEGLKFMVYLQKENIIDESGMPKERFSAEFPKEGPSILRIQQVVRGDSAAYFCASSPRQGDEAFFGQGTRLTVV.

J is TRBJ1-5 and V is TRBV7-9, with 7 bases fitting TRBD1. V dropped 1 base and J dropped 6; count of bases not matched to a gene: 9. CDR3 length: 16 residues. CDR1 SEHNR and CDR2 FQNEAQ come from the germline V gene (reference sequence). CDR3 amino acids: CASSLVGAGGSQPQHF. The CDR3 bases are TGTGCCAGCAGCTTAGTCGGTGCAGGGGGGAGTCAGCCCCAGCATTTT.

Ten or more counts support this clonotype. The chain links TRBV20-1 to TRBJ1-5, with TRBD1 as a possible D gene (5 bases). The length of the CDR3 is 17 residues. Germline values: CDR1 DFQATT, CDR2 SNEGSKA (reference sequence). The V end was cut by 5 bases, the J end by 3 bases, with 23 bases between. The CDR3 DNA follows: TGCAGTGCTTATCGGCGTCAGGGTTCATCCCACAATCAGCCCCAGCATTTT. Its translation is CSAYRRQGSSHNQPQHF.

This clonotype has a count of ten or more. The CDR3 coding sequence is TGTGCCAGCAGCTTGGATCTAGCGTCGGCCTACGAGCAGTACTTC. It specifies CASSLDLASAYEQYF. The rearrangement joins TRBV11-2 to TRBJ2-7, with a tentative D call TRBD2 (6 bases). Trimming stripped 3 bases from V and 2 bases from J, with 14 bases between. This CDR3 spans 15 amino acids. Per the germline V gene, CDR1 is SGHAT and CDR2 is FQNNGV. Full variable domain (rest looked up from reference TRBV11-2 and TRBJ2-7): EAGVAQSPRYKIIEKRQSVAFWCNPISGHATLYWYQQILGQGPKLLIQFQNNGVVDDSQLPKDRFSAERLKGVDSTLKIQPAKLEDSAVYLCASSLDLASAYEQYFGPGTRLTVT.

This rearrangement joins TRBV11-1 to TRBJ2-1; D possibly corresponds to TRBD1 (6 bases). This CDR3 is built from 15 residues. Germline V gene data show CDR1 as SGHAT and CDR2 as FQDESV (reference sequence). V lost 5 bases to trimming and J lost 7 bases, with 18 bases between them. This CDR3 reads CASSLQGQLGNEQFF. Here the CDR3 DNA reads TGTGCCAGCAGCCTCCAGGGGCAGCTAGGGAATGAGCAGTTCTTC.

This clonotype has ten or more counts. The V and J genes are TRBV27 and TRBJ1-1; D is possibly TRBD1 (6 bases). The CDR3 is made up of 17 amino acids. Germline-derived CDR1 and CDR2 are MNHEY and SMNVEV (reference sequence). Trimming shortened V by 6 bases and J by 0 bases, and 20 bases separated the two germline ends. The CDR3 nucleotides are TGTGCCAGCAGCTATGCTCCGGGACAAGCAATGAACACTGAAGCTTTCTTT. This codes for CASSYAPGQAMNTEAFF.

This clonotype was observed a few times. The chain is built from TRBV30 and TRBJ1-2, with D perhaps TRBD1 (6 bases). Trimming took 5 bases from V and 3 from J, leaving 16 bases between them. The CDR3 has 14 amino acids. In germline, CDR1 is GTSNPN, CDR2 SVGIG (reference sequence). CDR3 region: CAWGFAGHHYGYTF. CDR3 nucleotides: TGTGCCTGGGGATTCGCGGGACATCACTATGGCTACACCTTC.

A few counts support this clonotype. The V call is TRBV12-3 or TRBV12-4, the J call TRBJ2-1; 14 positions agree with TRBD2. The CDR3 spans 16 residues. The V gene end was trimmed by 5 bases and the J gene end by 7 bases; junction bases not matched to a gene: 7. The CDR3 DNA reads as TGTGCCAGCAGTCTCGGGACTAGCGGGAGTTCTAATGAGCAGTTCTTC. Its protein product is CASSLGTSGSSNEQFF.

The chain is built from TRBV7-9 and TRBJ2-2, with D unclear. Trimming cost V 3 bases and J 0 bases, with 11 bases left between them. The CDR3 length is 16 residues. Germline V gene lookup returns CDR1 SEHNR and CDR2 FQNEAQ (reference sequence). Here the CDR3 DNA reads TGTGCCAGCAGCTTCAAGGGCCGGGCGAACACCGGGGAGCTGTTTTTT. Translated, it gives CASSFKGRANTGELFF.

The chain employs TRBV29-1 and TRBJ2-1; possibly TRBD2 for D (7 bases). This CDR3 comprises 13 residues. V lost 8 bases and J 7 bases, leaving 18 bases between the germline ends. The germline CDR1 and CDR2 sequences are SQVTM and ANQGSEA. The CDR3 coding sequence is TGCAGCCATCGCGGGGGCTCGGGGAATGAGCAGTTCTTC. This gives the protein CSHRGGSGNEQFF.

This clonotype was picked up a small number of times. Written as DNA, the CDR3 is TGCAGTGCTAAAAGTCCGGGGAACCTGAACACTGAAGCTTTCTTT. Protein sequence: CSAKSPGNLNTEAFF. V usage is TRBV20-1 and J usage is TRBJ1-1; D is unresolved. The CDR3 sequence is 15 residues long. Germline V lookup: CDR1 DFQATT, CDR2 SNEGSKA (reference sequence). V lost 4 bases to trimming and J lost 0 bases, with 15 bases between them.

The table lists this clonotype with many counts. The genes are TRBV28 and TRBJ2-1; 7 nucleotides agree with TRBD2. This CDR3 contains 15 residues. CDR1 and CDR2 (germline): MDHEN, SYDVKM. J lost 8 bases, V lost 9 bases, and 16 bases had no gene match. CDR3 residues: CARGIGREKYYEQFF. CDR3 sequence (DNA): TGTGCCAGGGGGATTGGGCGGGAGAAGTACTATGAGCAGTTCTTC.

In its sample, this clonotype was seen a few times. This rearrangement joins TRBV5-6 to TRBJ1-4; D gene uncertain. V was clipped by 4 bases and J by 0 bases, with 7 bases between them. The CDR3 runs 14 residues. The germline V gene has CDR1 SGHDT and CDR2 YYEEEE. CDR3 coding DNA: TGTGCCAGCAGCGCACAGACAACTAATGAAAAACTGTTTTTT. Its protein product is CASSAQTTNEKLFF.

The chain couples TRBV24-1 to TRBJ1-6; D gene uncertain. Trimming removed 4 bases at V and 8 bases at J, with 8 bases between. Germline CDR1 KGHDR, CDR2 SFDVKD. The CDR3 is 13 amino acids. In DNA, the CDR3 is TGTGCCACCAGTGAGGGCCCCTATTCACCCCTCCACTTT. This gives the protein CATSEGPYSPLHF.

This clonotype was observed at least ten times. J is TRBJ2-1 and V is TRBV2; TRBD2 matches at 7 bases. This CDR3 comprises 16 residues. The V and J ends lost 1 base and 4 bases, in that order; junction bases with no gene match: 7. Germline CDR1 is SNHLY and CDR2 is FYNNEI. This chain's CDR3 is CASSEGGPSGYNEQFF. The CDR3 DNA reads TGTGCCAGCAGTGAAGGCGGGCCTAGCGGTTACAATGAGCAGTTCTTC.

This clonotype was seen at least ten times. The genes are TRBV28 and TRBJ1-4; no reliable D call. Germline V gives CDR1 MDHEN, CDR2 SYDVKM. The CDR3 spans 16 residues. The germline V and J ends were trimmed by 6 bases and 4 bases, with 18 bases remaining between them. The DNA of the CDR3 is TGTGCCAGCAGCCTATCCCGGACGGAAAATAATGAAAAACTGTTTTTT. The encoded protein is CASSLSRTENNEKLFF.

This clonotype is medium-sized in the sample. Here the CDR3 DNA reads TGTGCCACCATAGGTAACAGGGGCACTGAAGCTTTCTTT. It translates to CATIGNRGTEAFF. This chain uses TRBV2 with TRBJ1-1; 7 bases are shared with TRBD1. V shed 10 bases and J 4 bases; nucleotides not matched to a gene: 9. Germline V gene data show CDR1 as SNHLY and CDR2 as FYNNEI. The CDR3 is made up of 13 amino acids.

This clonotype occurred many times. This chain joins TRBV7-2 and TRBJ2-1; D possibly corresponds to TRBD1 (6 bases). V was cut by 6 bases and J by 5 bases, with 11 bases left in between. The CDR3 has 13 residues. Germline CDR1 is SGHTA and CDR2 is FQGNSA. The CDR3 bases are TGTGCCAGCAGTGAGACAGGAGACAATGAGCAGTTCTTC. It codes for CASSETGDNEQFF.

This clonotype was found many times. CDR3 bases: TGTGCCAGCAGGGATCGGGAGGGCCTGGGTGAGCAGTTCTTC. Amino acids: CASRDREGLGEQFF. The chain joins TRBV2 to TRBJ2-1; 8 positions agree with TRBD2. The junction had 10 bases not matched to a gene; V was cut back by 6 bases and J by 9 bases. This CDR3 contains 14 residues. Germline lookup yields CDR1 SNHLY and CDR2 FYNNEI. The whole variable domain, remainder taken from reference TRBV2 and TRBJ2-1, is EPEVTQTPSHQVTQMGQEVILRCVPISNHLYFYWYRQILGQKVEFLVSFYNNEISEKSEIFDDQFSVERPDGSNFTLKIRSTKLEDSAMYFCASRDREGLGEQFFGPGTRLTVL.

This chain links TRBV4-1 with TRBJ2-7; either TRBD1 or TRBD2 may fit D (6 bases each). Trimming shortened V by 0 bases and J by 4 bases, and 19 bases separated the two germline ends. The CDR3 contains 17 residues. The germline V gene has CDR1 MGHRA and CDR2 YSYEKL. The CDR3 sequence is CASSQEGGKRARYEQYF. The CDR3 coding sequence is TGCGCCAGCAGCCAAGAAGGGGGAAAGCGGGCGAGGTACGAGCAGTACTTC.

This clonotype was counted at least ten times. The chain carries TRBV20-1 and TRBJ1-2; unclear D gene. Germline V gene lookup returns CDR1 DFQATT and CDR2 SNEGSKA (reference sequence). Trimming left V 1 base short and J 4 bases short, with 4 bases between. CDR3 length equals 11 residues. As DNA, the CDR3 is TGCAGTGCTAGAGCTTCCTATGGCTACACCTTC. Amino acids: CSARASYGYTF.

In this sample, this clonotype turned up many times. The chain combines TRBV18 with TRBJ1-5; no clear D. V was trimmed by 0 bases and J by 7 bases, leaving 7 bases between them. This CDR3 comprises 13 residues. Germline CDR1 reads KGHSH; CDR2 reads LQKENI. The CDR3 protein is CASSPPGRQPQHF. CDR3 sequence (DNA): TGTGCCAGCTCACCACCCGGGAGACAGCCCCAGCATTTT. The full variable domain, with the rest looked up from reference TRBV18 and TRBJ1-5, is NAGVMQNPRHLVRRRGQEARLRCSPMKGHSHVYWYRQLPEEGLKFMVYLQKENIIDESGMPKERFSAEFPKEGPSILRIQQVVRGDSAAYFCASSPPGRQPQHFGDGTRLSIL.

The V and J genes are TRBV4-2 and TRBJ2-1, with 7 bases that match TRBD2. The CDR3 is made up of 16 amino acids. Per the germline V gene, CDR1 is LGHNA and CDR2 is YNFKEQ. With V trimmed by 0 bases and J by 7 bases, 9 bases remained unmatched. The CDR3 bases are TGTGCCAGCAGCCAAGAAATCGGGACTAACGGAAATGAGCAGTTCTTC. As protein: CASSQEIGTNGNEQFF.

This clonotype was seen ten or more times. The CDR3, as DNA: TGTGCCAGCAGACCGCCGGGACAGCTTAATCAGCCCCAGCATTTT. It translates to CASRPPGQLNQPQHF. V usage is TRBV12-3 or TRBV12-4 and J usage is TRBJ1-5; TRBD1 aligns across 7 bases. J gave up 4 bases and V 6 bases, and 9 bases lay outside the gene matches. This CDR3 is 15 amino acids long.

This clonotype has just a few counts. This may be a read error, as it is one base from a much larger clone. This chain joins TRBV20-1 and TRBJ2-7, with 10 bases fitting TRBD1. This CDR3 has 14 residues. Germline assignment: CDR1 DFQATT and CDR2 SNEGSKA (reference sequence). The CDR3 nucleotides are TGCAGTGCTAGAAGAAGGGACAGGGGCTACGGGCAGTACTTC. Protein sequence: CSARRRDRGYGQYF.

This clonotype was counted many times. This chain joins TRBV7-9 and TRBJ1-1; perhaps TRBD1 as D (5 bases). V was cut by 5 bases and J by 6 bases, with 13 bases left in between. The V gene's germline CDR1 is SEHNR and CDR2 FQNEAQ (reference sequence). The CDR3 extends over 13 amino acids. As DNA, the CDR3 is TGTGCCAGCAGCCCCGGGGGAGGGGCTGAAGCTTTCTTT. Protein product: CASSPGGGAEAFF.

In its sample, this clonotype was seen many times. This rearrangement joins TRBV24-1 to TRBJ2-2; TRBD1 or TRBD2 may be the D gene (6 bases each). Trimming stripped 4 bases from V and 0 bases from J, with 11 bases between. Germline V gene data show CDR1 as KGHDR and CDR2 as SFDVKD. The CDR3 length is 16 residues. The CDR3 spells CATSEGGRSNTGELFF. The CDR3 DNA sequence: TGTGCCACCAGTGAAGGGGGGAGGTCGAACACCGGGGAGCTGTTTTTT.

This clonotype was seen a handful of times. This rearrangement joins TRBV12-3 or TRBV12-4 to TRBJ2-1; TRBD2 agrees at 13 bases. The CDR3 covers 16 residues. The J segment lost 6 bases and the V segment lost 6 bases, leaving 8 bases of the junction unmatched. The CDR3 loop is CASRSLTSGRANEQFF. The CDR3 DNA sequence: TGTGCCAGCAGATCCCTTACTAGCGGGAGGGCCAATGAGCAGTTCTTC.